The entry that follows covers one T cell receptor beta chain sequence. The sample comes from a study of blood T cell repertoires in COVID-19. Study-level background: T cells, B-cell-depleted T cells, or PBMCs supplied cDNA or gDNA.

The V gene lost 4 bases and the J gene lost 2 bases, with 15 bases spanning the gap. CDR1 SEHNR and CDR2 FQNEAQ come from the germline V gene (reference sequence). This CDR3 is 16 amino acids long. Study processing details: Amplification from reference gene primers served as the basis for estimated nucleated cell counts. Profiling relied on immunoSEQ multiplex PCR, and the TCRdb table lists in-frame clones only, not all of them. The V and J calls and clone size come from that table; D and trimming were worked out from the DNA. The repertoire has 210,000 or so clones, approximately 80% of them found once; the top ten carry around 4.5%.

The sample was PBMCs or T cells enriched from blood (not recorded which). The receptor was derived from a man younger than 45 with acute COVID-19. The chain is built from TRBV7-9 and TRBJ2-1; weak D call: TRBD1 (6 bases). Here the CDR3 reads CASSSEKGVPYNEQFF. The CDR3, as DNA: TGTGCCAGCAGCTCAGAAAAGGGGGTCCCCTACAATGAGCAGTTCTTC.